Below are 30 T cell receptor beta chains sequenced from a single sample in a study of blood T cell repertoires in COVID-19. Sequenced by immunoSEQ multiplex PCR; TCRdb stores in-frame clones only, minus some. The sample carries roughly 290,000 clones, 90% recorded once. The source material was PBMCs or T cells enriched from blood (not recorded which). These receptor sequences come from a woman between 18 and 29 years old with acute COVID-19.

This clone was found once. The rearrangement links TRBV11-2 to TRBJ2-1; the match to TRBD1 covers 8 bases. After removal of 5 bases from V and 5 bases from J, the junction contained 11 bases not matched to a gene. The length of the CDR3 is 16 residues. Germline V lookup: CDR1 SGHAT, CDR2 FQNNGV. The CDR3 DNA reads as TGTGCCAGCAGCACCCAGACAGGGGTGTTAAACAATGAGCAGTTCTTC. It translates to CASSTQTGVLNNEQFF. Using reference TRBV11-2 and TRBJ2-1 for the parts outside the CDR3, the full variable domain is EAGVAQSPRYKIIEKRQSVAFWCNPISGHATLYWYQQILGQGPKLLIQFQNNGVVDDSQLPKDRFSAERLKGVDSTLKIQPAKLEDSAVYLCASSTQTGVLNNEQFFGPGTRLTVL.

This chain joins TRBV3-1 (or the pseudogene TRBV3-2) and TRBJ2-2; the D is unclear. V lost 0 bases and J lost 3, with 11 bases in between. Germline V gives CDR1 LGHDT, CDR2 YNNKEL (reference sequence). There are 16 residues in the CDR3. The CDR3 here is CASSQDQATYTGELFF. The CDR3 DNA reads TGTGCCAGCAGCCAAGATCAAGCGACCTACACCGGGGAGCTGTTTTTT.

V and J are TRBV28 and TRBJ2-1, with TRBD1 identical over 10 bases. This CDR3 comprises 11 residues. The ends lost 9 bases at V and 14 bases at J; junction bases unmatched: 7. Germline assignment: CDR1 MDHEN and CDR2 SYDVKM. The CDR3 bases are TGTGCCAGTCTAAGACAGGGGGCTGAGTTCTTC. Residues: CASLRQGAEFF.

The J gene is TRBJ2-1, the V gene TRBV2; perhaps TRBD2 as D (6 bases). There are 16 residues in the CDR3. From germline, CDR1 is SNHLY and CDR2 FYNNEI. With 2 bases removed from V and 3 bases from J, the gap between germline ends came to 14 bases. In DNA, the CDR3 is TGTGCCAGCAGTGAACTCCTTCCGGGGGACTACAATGAGCAGTTCTTC. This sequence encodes CASSELLPGDYNEQFF. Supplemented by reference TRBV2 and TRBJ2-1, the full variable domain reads EPEVTQTPSHQVTQMGQEVILRCVPISNHLYFYWYRQILGQKVEFLVSFYNNEISEKSEIFDDQFSVERPDGSNFTLKIRSTKLEDSAMYFCASSELLPGDYNEQFFGPGTRLTVL.

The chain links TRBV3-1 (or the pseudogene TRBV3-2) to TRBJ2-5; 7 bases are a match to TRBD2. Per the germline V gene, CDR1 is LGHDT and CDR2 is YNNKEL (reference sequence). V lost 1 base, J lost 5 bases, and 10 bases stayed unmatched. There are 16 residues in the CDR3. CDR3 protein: CASSQGGAGRDETQYF. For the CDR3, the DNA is TGTGCCAGCAGCCAAGGGGGTGCGGGGAGGGATGAGACCCAGTACTTC.

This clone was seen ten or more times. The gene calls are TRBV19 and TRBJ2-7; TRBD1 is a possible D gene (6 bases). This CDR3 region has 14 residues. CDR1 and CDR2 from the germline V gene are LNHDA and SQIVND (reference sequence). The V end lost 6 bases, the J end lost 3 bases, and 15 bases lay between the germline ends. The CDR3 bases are TGTGCCAGTAGCCGTGACAGGCTAAACTACGAGCAGTACTTC. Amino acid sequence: CASSRDRLNYEQYF.

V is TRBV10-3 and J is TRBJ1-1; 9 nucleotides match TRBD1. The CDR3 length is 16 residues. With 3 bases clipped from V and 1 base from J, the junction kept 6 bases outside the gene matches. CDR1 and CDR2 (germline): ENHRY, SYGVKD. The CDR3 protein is CAISDITGGANTEAFF. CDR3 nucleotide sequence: TGTGCCATCAGTGATATTACAGGGGGCGCGAACACTGAAGCTTTCTTT.

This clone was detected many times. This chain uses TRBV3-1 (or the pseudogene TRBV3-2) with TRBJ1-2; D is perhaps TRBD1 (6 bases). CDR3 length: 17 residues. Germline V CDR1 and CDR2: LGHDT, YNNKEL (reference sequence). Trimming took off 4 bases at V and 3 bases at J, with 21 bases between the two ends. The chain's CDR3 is CASSPGQRGEGDYGYTF. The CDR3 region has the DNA TGTGCCAGCAGCCCTGGACAGAGGGGAGAGGGGGACTATGGCTACACCTTC.

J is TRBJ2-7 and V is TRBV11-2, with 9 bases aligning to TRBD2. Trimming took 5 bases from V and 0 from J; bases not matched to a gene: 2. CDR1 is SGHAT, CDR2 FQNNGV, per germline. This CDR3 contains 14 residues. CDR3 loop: CASSKREDSYEQYF. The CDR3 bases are TGTGCCAGCAGCAAGCGGGAGGACTCCTACGAGCAGTACTTC.

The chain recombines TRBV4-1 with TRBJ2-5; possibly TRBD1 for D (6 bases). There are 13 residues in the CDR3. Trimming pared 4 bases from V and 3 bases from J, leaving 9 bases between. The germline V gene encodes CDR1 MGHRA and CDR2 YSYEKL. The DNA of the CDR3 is TGCGCCAGCAGCCCGGACAGAGAAGAGACCCAGTACTTC. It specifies CASSPDREETQYF.

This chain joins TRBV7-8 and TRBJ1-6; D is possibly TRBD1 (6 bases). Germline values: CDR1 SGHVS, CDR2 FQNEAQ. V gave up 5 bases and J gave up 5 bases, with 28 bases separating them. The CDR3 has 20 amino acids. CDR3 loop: CASSHTNRAALNQDNSPLHF. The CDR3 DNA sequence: TGTGCCAGCAGCCATACAAACAGGGCGGCCCTCAACCAGGATAATTCACCCCTCCACTTT.

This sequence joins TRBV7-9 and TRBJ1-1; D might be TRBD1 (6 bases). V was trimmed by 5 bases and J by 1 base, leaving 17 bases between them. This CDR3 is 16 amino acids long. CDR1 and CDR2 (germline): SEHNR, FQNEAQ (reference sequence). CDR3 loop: CASSQGSLAENTEAFF. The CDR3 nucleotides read TGTGCCAGCAGCCAGGGGTCGCTGGCCGAGAACACTGAAGCTTTCTTT.

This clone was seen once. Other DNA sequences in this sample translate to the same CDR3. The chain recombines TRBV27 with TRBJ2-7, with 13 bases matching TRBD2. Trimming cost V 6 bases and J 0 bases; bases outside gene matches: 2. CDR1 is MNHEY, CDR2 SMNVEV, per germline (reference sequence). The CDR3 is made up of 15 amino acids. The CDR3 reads CASRGLAGASYEQYF. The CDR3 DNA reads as TGTGCCAGCAGAGGACTAGCGGGAGCCTCCTACGAGCAGTACTTC.

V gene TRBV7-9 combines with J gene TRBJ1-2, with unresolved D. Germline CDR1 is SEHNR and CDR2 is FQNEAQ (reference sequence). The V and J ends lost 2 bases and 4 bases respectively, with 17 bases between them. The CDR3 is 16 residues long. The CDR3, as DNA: TGTGCCAGCAGCTTAAGCCAGGCCCACCTTACCTATGGCTACACCTTC. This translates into CASSLSQAHLTYGYTF.

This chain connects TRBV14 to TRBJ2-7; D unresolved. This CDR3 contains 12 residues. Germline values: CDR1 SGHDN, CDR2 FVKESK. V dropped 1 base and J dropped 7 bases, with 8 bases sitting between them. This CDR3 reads CASSQASREQYF. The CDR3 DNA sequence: TGTGCCAGCAGCCAAGCCTCCAGGGAGCAGTACTTC.

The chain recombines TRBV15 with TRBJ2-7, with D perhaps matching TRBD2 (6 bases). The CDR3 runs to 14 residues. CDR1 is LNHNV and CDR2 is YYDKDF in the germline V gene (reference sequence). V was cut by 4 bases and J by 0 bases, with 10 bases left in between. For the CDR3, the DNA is TGTGCCACCAGCAAGGGCGGGGACTCCTACGAGCAGTACTTC. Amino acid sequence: CATSKGGDSYEQYF.

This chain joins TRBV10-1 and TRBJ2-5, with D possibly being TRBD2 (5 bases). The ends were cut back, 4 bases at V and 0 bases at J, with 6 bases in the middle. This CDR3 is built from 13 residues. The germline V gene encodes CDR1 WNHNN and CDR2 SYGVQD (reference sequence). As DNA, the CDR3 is TGCGCCAGCAGTGGCGGGTACCAAGAGACCCAGTACTTC. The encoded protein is CASSGGYQETQYF.

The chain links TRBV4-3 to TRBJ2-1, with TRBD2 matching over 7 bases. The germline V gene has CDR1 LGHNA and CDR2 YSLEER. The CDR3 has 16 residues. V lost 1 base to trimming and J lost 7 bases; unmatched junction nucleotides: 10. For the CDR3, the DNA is TGCGCCAGCAGCCAAGTCGGTCGGGGGGTCGGAAATGAGCAGTTCTTC. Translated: CASSQVGRGVGNEQFF.

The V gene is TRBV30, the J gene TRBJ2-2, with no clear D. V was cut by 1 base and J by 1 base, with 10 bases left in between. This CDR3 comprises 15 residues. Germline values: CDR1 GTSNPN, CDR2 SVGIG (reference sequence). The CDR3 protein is CAWSALLLNTGELFF. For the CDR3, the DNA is TGTGCCTGGAGTGCCCTACTTTTGAACACCGGGGAGCTGTTTTTT.

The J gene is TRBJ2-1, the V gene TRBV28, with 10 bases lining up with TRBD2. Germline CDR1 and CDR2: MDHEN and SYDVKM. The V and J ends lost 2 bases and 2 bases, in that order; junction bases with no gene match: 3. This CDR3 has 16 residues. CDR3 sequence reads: CASSLPTSGTYNEQFF. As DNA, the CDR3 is TGTGCCAGCAGTTTACCCACTAGCGGGACCTACAATGAGCAGTTCTTC. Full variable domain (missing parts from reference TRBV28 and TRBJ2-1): DVKVTQSSRYLVKRTGEKVFLECVQDMDHENMFWYRQDPGLGLRLIYFSYDVKMKEKGDIPEGYSVSREKKERFSLILESASTNQTSMYLCASSLPTSGTYNEQFFGPGTRLTVL.

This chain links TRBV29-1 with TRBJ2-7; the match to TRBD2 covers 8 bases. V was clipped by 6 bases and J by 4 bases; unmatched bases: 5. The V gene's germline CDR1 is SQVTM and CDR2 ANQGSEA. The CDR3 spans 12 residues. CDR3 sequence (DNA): TGCAGCGTGCTGGTAGCGGGGTACGAGCAGTACTTC. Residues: CSVLVAGYEQYF.

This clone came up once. The CDR3 spells CASSLTGPSNYGYTF. CDR3 nucleotide sequence: TGTGCCAGCAGCCTGACAGGCCCTTCTAACTATGGCTACACCTTC. The genes are TRBV28 and TRBJ1-2, with D maybe TRBD1 (6 bases). The ends were cut back, 6 bases at V and 0 bases at J, with 14 bases in the middle. The CDR3 is made up of 15 amino acids. CDR1 and CDR2 from the germline V gene are MDHEN and SYDVKM.

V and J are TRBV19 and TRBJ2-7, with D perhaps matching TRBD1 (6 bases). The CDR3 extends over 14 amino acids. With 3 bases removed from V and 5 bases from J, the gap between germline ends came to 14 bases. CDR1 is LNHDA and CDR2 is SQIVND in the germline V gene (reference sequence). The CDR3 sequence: CASSMKTGADEQYF. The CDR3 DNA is TGTGCCAGTAGTATGAAGACAGGTGCAGACGAGCAGTACTTC.

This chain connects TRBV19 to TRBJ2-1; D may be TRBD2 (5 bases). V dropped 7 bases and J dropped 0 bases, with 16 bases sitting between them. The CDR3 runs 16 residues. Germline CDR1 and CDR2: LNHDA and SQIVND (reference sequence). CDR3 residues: CASTKPESGSYNEQFF. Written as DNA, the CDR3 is TGTGCCAGTACCAAGCCAGAAAGCGGCTCCTACAATGAGCAGTTCTTC.

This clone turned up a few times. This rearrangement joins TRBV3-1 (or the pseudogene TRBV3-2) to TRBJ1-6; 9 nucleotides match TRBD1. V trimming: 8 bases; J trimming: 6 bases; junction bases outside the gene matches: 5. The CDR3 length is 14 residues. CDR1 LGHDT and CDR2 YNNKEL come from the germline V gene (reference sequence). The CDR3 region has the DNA TGTGCCAGCGGCCGGACAGGGGCTAATTCACCCCTCCACTTT. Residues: CASGRTGANSPLHF.

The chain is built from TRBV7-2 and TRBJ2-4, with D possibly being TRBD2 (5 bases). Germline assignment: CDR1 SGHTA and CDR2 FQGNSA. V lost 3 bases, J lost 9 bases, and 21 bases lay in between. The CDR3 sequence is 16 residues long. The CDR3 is CASSFVVGQLGGIQYF. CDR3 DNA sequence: TGTGCCAGCAGCTTTGTAGTTGGGCAGCTCGGAGGCATTCAGTACTTC. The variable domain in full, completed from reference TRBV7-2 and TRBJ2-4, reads GAGVSQSPSNKVTEKGKDVELRCDPISGHTALYWYRQSLGQGLEFLIYFQGNSAPDKSGLPSDRFSAERTGGSVSTLTIQRTQQEDSAVYLCASSFVVGQLGGIQYFGAGTRLSVL.

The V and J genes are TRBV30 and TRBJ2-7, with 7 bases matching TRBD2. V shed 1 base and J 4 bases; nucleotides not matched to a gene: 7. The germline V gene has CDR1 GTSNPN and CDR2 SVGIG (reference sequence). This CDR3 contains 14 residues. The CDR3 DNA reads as TGTGCCTGGAGTGGGGGGGGGATTCTTTACGAGCAGTACTTC. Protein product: CAWSGGGILYEQYF.

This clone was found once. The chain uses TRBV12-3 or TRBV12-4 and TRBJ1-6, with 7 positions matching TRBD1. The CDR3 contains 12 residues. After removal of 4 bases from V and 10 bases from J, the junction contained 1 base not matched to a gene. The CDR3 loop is CASSSGGSPLHF. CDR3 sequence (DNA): TGTGCCAGCAGTTCAGGGGGATCACCCCTCCACTTT.

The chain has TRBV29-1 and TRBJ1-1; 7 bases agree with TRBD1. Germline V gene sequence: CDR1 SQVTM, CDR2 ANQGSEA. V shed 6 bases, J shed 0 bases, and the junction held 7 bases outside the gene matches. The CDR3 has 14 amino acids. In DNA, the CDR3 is TGCAGCGTAGGTTACAGGGGAATGAACACTGAAGCTTTCTTT. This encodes CSVGYRGMNTEAFF.

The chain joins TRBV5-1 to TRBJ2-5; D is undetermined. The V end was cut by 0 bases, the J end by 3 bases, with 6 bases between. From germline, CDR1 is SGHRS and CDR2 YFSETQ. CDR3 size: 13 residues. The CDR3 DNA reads TGCGCCAGCAGCTTGGGGCACGAAGAGACCCAGTACTTC. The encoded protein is CASSLGHEETQYF.